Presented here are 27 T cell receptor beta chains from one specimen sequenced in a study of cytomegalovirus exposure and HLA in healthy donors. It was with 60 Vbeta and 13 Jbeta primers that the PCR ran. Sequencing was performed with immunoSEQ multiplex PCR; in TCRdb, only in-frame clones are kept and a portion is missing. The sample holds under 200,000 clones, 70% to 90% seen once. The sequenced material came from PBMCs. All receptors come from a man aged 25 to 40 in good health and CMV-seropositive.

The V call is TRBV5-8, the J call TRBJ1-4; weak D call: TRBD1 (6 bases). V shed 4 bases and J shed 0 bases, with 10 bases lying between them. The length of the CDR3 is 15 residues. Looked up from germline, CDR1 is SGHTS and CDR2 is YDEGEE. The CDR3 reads CASSGGQTTNEKLFF. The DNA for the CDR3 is TGTGCCAGCAGCGGGGGACAAACAACTAATGAAAAACTGTTTTTT.

DNA for the CDR3: TGTGCCAGTAGTACCCACCGGGAGACAGATACGCAGTATTTT. Amino acid sequence: CASSTHRETDTQYF. V and J are TRBV19 and TRBJ2-3; a weak D match, TRBD2 (6 bases). With 4 bases removed from V and 3 bases from J, the gap between germline ends came to 11 bases. From germline, CDR1 is LNHDA and CDR2 SQIVND (reference sequence). The CDR3 runs to 14 residues.

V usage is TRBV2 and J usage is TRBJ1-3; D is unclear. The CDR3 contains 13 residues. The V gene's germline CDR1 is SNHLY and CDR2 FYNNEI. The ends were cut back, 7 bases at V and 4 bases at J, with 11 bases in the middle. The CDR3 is CASMVSQGNTIYF. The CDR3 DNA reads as TGTGCCAGCATGGTATCGCAGGGAAACACCATATATTTT.

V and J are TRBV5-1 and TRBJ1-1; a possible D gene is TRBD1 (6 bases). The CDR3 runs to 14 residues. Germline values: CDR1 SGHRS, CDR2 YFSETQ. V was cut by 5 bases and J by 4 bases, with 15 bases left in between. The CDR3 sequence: CASRSQGDITEAFF. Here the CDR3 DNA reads TGCGCCAGCAGGTCACAGGGAGACATCACTGAAGCTTTCTTT.

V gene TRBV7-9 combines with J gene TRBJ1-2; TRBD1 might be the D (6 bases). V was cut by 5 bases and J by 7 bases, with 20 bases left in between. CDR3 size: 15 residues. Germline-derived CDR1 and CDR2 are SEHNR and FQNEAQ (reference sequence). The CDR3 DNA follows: TGTGCCAGCAGCGGAGGGGGGGGGCCGGGCTTTGGCTACACCTTC. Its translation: CASSGGGGPGFGYTF.

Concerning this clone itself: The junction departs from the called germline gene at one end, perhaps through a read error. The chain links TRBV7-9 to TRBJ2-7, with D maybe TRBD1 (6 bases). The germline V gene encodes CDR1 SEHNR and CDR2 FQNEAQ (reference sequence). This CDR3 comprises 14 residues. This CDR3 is CSSSTRDNSYEQYF. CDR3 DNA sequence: TGTTCCAGCAGCACAAGGGACAATTCCTACGAGCAGTACTTC.

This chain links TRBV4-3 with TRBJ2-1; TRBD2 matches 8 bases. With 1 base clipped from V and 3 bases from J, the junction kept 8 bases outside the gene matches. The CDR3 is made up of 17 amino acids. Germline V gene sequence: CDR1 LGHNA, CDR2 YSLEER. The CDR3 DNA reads TGCGCCAGCAGCCAAGGAGCAGCGGGAGAGATCTACAATGAGCAGTTCTTC. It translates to CASSQGAAGEIYNEQFF.

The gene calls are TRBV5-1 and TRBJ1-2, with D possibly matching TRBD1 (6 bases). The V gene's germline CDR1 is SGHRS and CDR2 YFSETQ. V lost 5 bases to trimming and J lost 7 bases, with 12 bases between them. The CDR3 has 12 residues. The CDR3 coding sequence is TGCGCCAGCAGTTATTCAGGGGCTGGCTACACCTTC. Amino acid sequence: CASSYSGAGYTF.

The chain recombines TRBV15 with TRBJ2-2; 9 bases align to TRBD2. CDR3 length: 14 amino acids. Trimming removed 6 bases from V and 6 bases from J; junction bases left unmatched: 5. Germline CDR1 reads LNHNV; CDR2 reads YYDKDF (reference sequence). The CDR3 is CATRGSGRPGELFF. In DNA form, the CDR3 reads TGTGCCACCAGAGGTAGCGGGAGACCCGGGGAGCTGTTTTTT.

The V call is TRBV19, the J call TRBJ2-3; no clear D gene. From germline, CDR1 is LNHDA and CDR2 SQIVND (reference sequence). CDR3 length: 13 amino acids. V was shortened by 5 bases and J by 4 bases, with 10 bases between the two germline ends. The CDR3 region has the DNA TGTGCCAGTAGTCCGCCCGACTCAGATACGCAGTATTTT. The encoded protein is CASSPPDSDTQYF.

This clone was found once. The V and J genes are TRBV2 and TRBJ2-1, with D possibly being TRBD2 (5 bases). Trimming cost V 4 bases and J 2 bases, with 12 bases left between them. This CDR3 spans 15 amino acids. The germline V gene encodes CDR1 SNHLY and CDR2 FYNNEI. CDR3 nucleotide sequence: TGTGCCAGCAGTGGGGGAGCGCCGACCTACAATGAGCAGTTCTTC. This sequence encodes CASSGGAPTYNEQFF.

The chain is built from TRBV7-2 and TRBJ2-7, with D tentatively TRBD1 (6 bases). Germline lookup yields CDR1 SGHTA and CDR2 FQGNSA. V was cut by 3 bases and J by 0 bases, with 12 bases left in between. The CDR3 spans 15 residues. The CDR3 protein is CASSFGRGISYEQYF. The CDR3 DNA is TGTGCCAGCAGCTTCGGCAGGGGAATCTCCTACGAGCAGTACTTC. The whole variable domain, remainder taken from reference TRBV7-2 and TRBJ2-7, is GAGVSQSPSNKVTEKGKDVELRCDPISGHTALYWYRQSLGQGLEFLIYFQGNSAPDKSGLPSDRFSAERTGGSVSTLTIQRTQQEDSAVYLCASSFGRGISYEQYFGPGTRLTVT.

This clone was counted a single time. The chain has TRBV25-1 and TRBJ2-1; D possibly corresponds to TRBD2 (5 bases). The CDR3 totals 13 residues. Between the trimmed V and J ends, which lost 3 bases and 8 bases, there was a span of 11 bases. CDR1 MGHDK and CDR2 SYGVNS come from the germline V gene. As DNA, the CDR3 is TGTGCCAGCAGTGACCGCCTGGAGGATGAGCAGTTCTTC. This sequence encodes CASSDRLEDEQFF. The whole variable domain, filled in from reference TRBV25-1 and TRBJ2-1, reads EADIYQTPRYLVIGTGKKITLECSQTMGHDKMYWYQQDPGMELHLIHYSYGVNSTEKGDLSSESTVSRIRTEHFPLTLESARPSHTSQYLCASSDRLEDEQFFGPGTRLTVL.

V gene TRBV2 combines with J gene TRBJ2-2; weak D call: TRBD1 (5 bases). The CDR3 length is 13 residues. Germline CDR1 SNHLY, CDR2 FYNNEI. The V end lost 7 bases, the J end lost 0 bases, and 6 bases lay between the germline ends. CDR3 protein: CASKGANTGELFF. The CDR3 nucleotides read TGTGCCAGCAAAGGGGCGAACACCGGGGAGCTGTTTTTT.

The chain's CDR3 is CASSPSGTGRNTIYF. CDR3 DNA sequence: TGCGCCAGCAGCCCGAGCGGGACAGGGAGAAACACCATATATTTT. The chain has TRBV5-1 and TRBJ1-3, with 9 nucleotides matching TRBD1. This CDR3 is 15 amino acids long. Germline lookup yields CDR1 SGHRS and CDR2 YFSETQ. V gave up 4 bases and J gave up 5 bases; unmatched junction bases: 7.

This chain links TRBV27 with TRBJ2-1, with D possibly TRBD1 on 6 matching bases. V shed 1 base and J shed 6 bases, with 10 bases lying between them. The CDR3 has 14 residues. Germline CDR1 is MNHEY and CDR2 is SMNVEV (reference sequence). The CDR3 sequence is CASSLYQGFNEQFF. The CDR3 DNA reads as TGTGCCAGCAGTTTATATCAGGGGTTCAATGAGCAGTTCTTC.

The chain's CDR3 is CASSYSPSGITGELFF. CDR3 coding DNA: TGTGCCAGCAGTTACTCTCCTAGCGGAATCACCGGGGAGCTGTTTTTT. V gene TRBV6-5 combines with J gene TRBJ2-2; 7 positions agree with TRBD2. Losses at the gene ends were 0 bases for V and 4 bases for J; bases not matched to a gene: 5. This CDR3 is built from 16 residues. Per germline, CDR1 MNHEY and CDR2 SVGAGI.

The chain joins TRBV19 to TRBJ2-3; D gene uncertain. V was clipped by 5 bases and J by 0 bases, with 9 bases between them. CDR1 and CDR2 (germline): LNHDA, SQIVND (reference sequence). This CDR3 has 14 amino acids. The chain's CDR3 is CASSLQSSTDTQYF. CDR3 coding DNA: TGTGCCAGTAGTTTACAGTCGAGCACAGATACGCAGTATTTT.

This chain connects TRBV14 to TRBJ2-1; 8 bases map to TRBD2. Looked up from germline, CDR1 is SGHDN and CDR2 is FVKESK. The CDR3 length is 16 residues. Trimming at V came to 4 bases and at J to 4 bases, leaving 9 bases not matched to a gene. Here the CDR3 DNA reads TGTGCCAGCAGCCCCACGGGGGGGGCGACTTACAATGAGCAGTTCTTC. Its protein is CASSPTGGATYNEQFF.

Here the CDR3 reads CASSPGTENTDTQYF. CDR3 DNA: TGTGCCAGCAGTCCCGGGACAGAGAACACAGATACGCAGTATTTT. The chain couples TRBV28 to TRBJ2-3; 7 bases match TRBD1. The CDR3 covers 15 residues. Per the germline V gene, CDR1 is MDHEN and CDR2 is SYDVKM. The V and J ends lost 5 bases and 2 bases, in that order; junction bases with no gene match: 7.

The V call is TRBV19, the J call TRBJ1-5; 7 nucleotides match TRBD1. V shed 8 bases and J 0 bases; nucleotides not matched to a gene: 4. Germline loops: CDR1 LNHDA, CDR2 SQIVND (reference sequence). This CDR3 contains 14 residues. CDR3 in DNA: TGTGCCAGTCACAGGGGCAATAGCAATCAGCCCCAGCATTTT. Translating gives CASHRGNSNQPQHF.

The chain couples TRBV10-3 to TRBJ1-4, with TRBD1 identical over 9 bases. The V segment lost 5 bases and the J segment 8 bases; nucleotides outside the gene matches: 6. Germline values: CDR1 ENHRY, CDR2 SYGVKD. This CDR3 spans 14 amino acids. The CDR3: CAISPGQGPEKLFF. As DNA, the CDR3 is TGTGCCATCAGTCCGGGACAGGGACCCGAAAAACTGTTTTTT.

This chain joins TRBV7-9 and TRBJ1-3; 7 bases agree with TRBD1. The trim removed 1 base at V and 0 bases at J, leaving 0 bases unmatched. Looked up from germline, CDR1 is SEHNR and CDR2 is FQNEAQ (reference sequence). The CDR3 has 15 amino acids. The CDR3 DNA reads TGTGCCAGCAGCTTAGACAGGGGCTCTGGAAACACCATATATTTT. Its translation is CASSLDRGSGNTIYF.

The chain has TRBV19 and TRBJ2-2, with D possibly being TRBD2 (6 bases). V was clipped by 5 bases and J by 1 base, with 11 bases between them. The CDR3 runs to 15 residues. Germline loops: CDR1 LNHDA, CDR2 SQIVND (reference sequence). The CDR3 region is CASSWDSGNTGELFF. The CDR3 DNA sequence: TGTGCCAGTAGTTGGGATAGCGGGAACACCGGGGAGCTGTTTTTT.

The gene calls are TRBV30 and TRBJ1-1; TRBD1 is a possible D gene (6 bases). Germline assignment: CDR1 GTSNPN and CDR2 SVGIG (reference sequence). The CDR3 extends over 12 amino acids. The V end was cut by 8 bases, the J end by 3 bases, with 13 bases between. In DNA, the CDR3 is TGTGCCCACGGCGGGGGCTACACTGAAGCTTTCTTT. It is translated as CAHGGGYTEAFF. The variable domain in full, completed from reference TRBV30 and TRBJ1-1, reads SQTIHQWPATLVQPVGSPLSLECTVEGTSNPNLYWYRQAAGRGLQLLFYSVGIGQISSEVPQNLSASRPQDRQFILSSKKLLLSDSGFYLCAHGGGYTEAFFGQGTRLTVV.

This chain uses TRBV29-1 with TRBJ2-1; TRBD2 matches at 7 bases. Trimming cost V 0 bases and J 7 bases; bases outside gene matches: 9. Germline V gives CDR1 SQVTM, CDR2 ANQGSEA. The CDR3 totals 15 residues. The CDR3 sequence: CSVEDRASGLNEQFF. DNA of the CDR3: TGCAGCGTTGAAGATAGGGCTAGCGGTCTTAATGAGCAGTTCTTC.

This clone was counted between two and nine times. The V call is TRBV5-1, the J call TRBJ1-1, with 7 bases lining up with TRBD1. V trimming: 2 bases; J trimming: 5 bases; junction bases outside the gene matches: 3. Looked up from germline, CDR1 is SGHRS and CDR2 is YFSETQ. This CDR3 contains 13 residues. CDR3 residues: CASSLVRGTEAFF. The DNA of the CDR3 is TGCGCCAGCAGCTTAGTCAGGGGGACTGAAGCTTTCTTT.